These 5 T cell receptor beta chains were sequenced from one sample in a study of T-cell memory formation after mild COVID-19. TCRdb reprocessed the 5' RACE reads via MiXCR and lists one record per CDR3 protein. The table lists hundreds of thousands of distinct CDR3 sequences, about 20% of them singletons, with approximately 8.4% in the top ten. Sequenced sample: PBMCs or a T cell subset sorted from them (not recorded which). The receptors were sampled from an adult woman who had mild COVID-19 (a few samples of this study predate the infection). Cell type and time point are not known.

CDR3 nucleotide sequence: TGCAGTGCTAATACGGGGGATGGCAATCAGCCCCAGCATTTT. Amino acids: CSANTGDGNQPQHF. V is TRBV20-1 and J is TRBJ1-5, with D tentatively TRBD1 (5 bases). This CDR3 is 14 amino acids long. The V end lost 4 bases, the J end lost 2 bases, and 12 bases lay between the germline ends. Looked up from germline, CDR1 is DFQATT and CDR2 is SNEGSKA (reference sequence).

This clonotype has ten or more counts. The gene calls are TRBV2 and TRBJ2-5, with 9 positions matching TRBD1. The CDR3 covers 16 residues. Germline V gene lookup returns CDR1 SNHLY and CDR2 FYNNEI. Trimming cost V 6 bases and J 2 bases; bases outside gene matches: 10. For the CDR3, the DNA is TGTGCCAGCAGGGAGGACCCTGGGACAGGGCAAGAGACCCAGTACTTC. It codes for CASREDPGTGQETQYF.

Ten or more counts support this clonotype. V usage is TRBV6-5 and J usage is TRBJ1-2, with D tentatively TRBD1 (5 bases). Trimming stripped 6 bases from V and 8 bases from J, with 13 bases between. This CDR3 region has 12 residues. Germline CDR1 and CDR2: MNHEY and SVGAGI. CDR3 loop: CASREGYYGYTF. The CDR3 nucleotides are TGTGCCAGCAGGGAGGGGTATTACGGCTACACCTTC.

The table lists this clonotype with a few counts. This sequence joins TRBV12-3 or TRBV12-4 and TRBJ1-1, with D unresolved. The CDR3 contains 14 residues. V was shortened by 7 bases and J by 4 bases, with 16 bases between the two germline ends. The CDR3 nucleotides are TGTGCCAGCACCACCTCTGGGTTAGGCACTGAAGCTTTCTTT. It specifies CASTTSGLGTEAFF.

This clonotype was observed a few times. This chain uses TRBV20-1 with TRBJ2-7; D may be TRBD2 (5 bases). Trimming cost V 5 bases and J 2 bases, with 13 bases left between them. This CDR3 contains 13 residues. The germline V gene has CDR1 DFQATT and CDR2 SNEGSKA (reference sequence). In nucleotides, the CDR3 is TGCAGTGCTCACGAACTAGAGGCCTACGAGCAGTACTTC. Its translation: CSAHELEAYEQYF.